The 26 T cell receptor beta chains listed next were all sequenced from one sample in a study of beta chain features in type 1 diabetes. What was sequenced were expressed TCRB transcripts, since all of the isolated RNA had been reverse transcribed. Profiled with immunoSEQ multiplex PCR; TCRdb holds only in-frame clones, not every one. The sample includes 350,000 or so clones, about 19% seen only once; the top ten take approximately 0.041%. The sequencing sample was made of naive CD4+ T cells from blood. The receptors come from a woman aged 18 to 35 in good health.

In DNA form, the CDR3 reads TGTGCCAGTAGCAACGCAGCCGGACACGGTGGCATTCAGTACTTC. This translates into CASSNAAGHGGIQYF. V gene TRBV19 combines with J gene TRBJ2-4; D possibly corresponds to TRBD1 (5 bases). This CDR3 is built from 15 residues. The V gene lost 6 bases and the J gene lost 9 bases, with 21 bases spanning the gap. The V gene's germline CDR1 is LNHDA and CDR2 SQIVND (reference sequence).

This chain joins TRBV6-5 and TRBJ1-2, with 10 bases aligning to TRBD1. Unmatched junction bases numbered 6, after V lost 0 bases and J lost 5 bases. The CDR3 spans 16 residues. Germline V gene data show CDR1 as MNHEY and CDR2 as SVGAGI. CDR3 residues: CASSYSRQGAHYGYTF. The CDR3, as DNA: TGTGCCAGCAGTTACTCGAGACAGGGGGCCCATTATGGCTACACCTTC.

This clone came up a few times. The chain is built from TRBV6-1 and TRBJ2-7, with a weak D call TRBD2 (5 bases). Germline V lookup: CDR1 MNHNS, CDR2 SASEGT. The CDR3 is made up of 14 amino acids. V lost 6 bases, J lost 6 bases, and 18 bases lay in between. As DNA, the CDR3 is TGTGCCAGCAGGGCCCCGGGAATCCTACTCGAGCAGTACTTC. It specifies CASRAPGILLEQYF.

CDR3 loop: CASSPGHHGGTEAFF. DNA for the CDR3: TGTGCCAGCAGCCCTGGACATCATGGGGGGACTGAAGCTTTCTTT. The chain has TRBV7-9 and TRBJ1-1; tentatively, D is TRBD1 (5 bases). CDR3 length equals 15 residues. The germline gives CDR1 SEHNR, CDR2 FQNEAQ (reference sequence). Trimming left V 5 bases short and J 5 bases short, with 18 bases between.

This clone turned up a few times. The chain links TRBV30 to TRBJ2-7; a weak D match, TRBD1 (6 bases). This CDR3 spans 13 amino acids. CDR1 is GTSNPN and CDR2 is SVGIG in the germline V gene (reference sequence). V was cut by 3 bases and J by 0 bases, with 9 bases left in between. Here the CDR3 reads CAWRTGPSYEQYF. Written as DNA, the CDR3 is TGTGCCTGGAGGACAGGTCCCTCCTACGAGCAGTACTTC.

The chain couples TRBV19 to TRBJ2-1; no clear D. This CDR3 is built from 15 residues. Germline lookup yields CDR1 LNHDA and CDR2 SQIVND (reference sequence). V lost 3 bases and J 0 bases, leaving 9 bases between the germline ends. The CDR3 sequence: CASSMGFSSYNEQFF. For the CDR3, the DNA is TGTGCCAGTAGTATGGGCTTTAGCTCCTACAATGAGCAGTTCTTC.

The CDR3 bases are TGTGCCAGCGGGAGGGAGGACACCGGGGAGCTGTTTTTT. Protein sequence: CASGREDTGELFF. J is TRBJ2-2 and V is TRBV11-1, with 7 bases fitting TRBD2. The CDR3 has 13 amino acids. After removal of 8 bases from V and 3 bases from J, the junction contained 3 bases not matched to a gene. Germline loops: CDR1 SGHAT, CDR2 FQDESV (reference sequence).

This clone came up a few times. V and J are TRBV7-2 and TRBJ2-5, with D perhaps TRBD1 (5 bases). The CDR3 has 15 residues. The V gene's germline CDR1 is SGHTA and CDR2 FQGNSA. The V and J ends lost 2 bases and 4 bases respectively, with 14 bases between them. CDR3 protein: CASSLTGTLTETQYF. For the CDR3, the DNA is TGTGCCAGCAGCTTAACAGGAACGCTAACAGAGACCCAGTACTTC.

This clone was observed a few times. The same CDR3 can be traced to other DNA sequences in this sample. The chain links TRBV11-2 to TRBJ2-5; no firm D call. The V gene lost 5 bases and the J gene lost 1 base, with 2 bases spanning the gap. The germline CDR1 and CDR2 sequences are SGHAT and FQNNGV. The CDR3 runs 11 residues. The CDR3 is CASSLQETQYF. DNA for the CDR3: TGTGCCAGCAGCCTCCAAGAGACCCAGTACTTC.

This clone was seen a few times. The V gene is TRBV18, the J gene TRBJ2-1, with 9 bases fitting TRBD1. CDR1 is KGHSH and CDR2 is LQKENI in the germline V gene. J was trimmed by 12 bases and V by 3 bases; bases with no gene match: 9. This CDR3 has 14 amino acids. The CDR3 sequence: CASSPLDRGGRQFF. In nucleotides, the CDR3 is TGTGCCAGCTCACCTTTGGACAGGGGAGGTCGGCAGTTCTTC.

Here the CDR3 reads CASTQRTYSYNEQFF. The CDR3 DNA reads TGCGCCAGCACACAGAGGACATACTCCTACAATGAGCAGTTCTTC. The V gene is TRBV23-1, the J gene TRBJ2-1, with D possibly TRBD1 on 5 matching bases. TRBV23-1 is identified as an open reading frame with a role that is uncertain. The germline V and J ends were trimmed by 7 bases and 0 bases, with 13 bases remaining between them. This CDR3 spans 15 amino acids.

This clone was picked up a small number of times. The chain carries TRBV30 and TRBJ2-1; D gene uncertain. Trimming removed 2 bases from V and 2 bases from J, with 13 bases in between. Germline CDR1 reads GTSNPN; CDR2 reads SVGIG (reference sequence). The CDR3 is 15 residues long. Here the CDR3 DNA reads TGTGCCTGGAGTACCAGGCAGATTACCTACAATGAGCAGTTCTTC. Translating it yields CAWSTRQITYNEQFF.

This clone appeared a few times. This rearrangement joins TRBV5-1 to TRBJ2-7, with a possible D match to TRBD2 (6 bases). V lost 0 bases and J 2 bases, leaving 15 bases between the germline ends. This CDR3 is 16 amino acids long. Germline assignment: CDR1 SGHRS and CDR2 YFSETQ. Here the CDR3 reads CASSLGLGTGTYEQYF. DNA of the CDR3: TGCGCCAGCAGCTTGGGTCTCGGGACTGGGACCTACGAGCAGTACTTC.

CDR3 region: CASSRWTGGVAEAFF. Here the CDR3 DNA reads TGTGCCAGCAGCCGGTGGACAGGGGGTGTAGCTGAAGCTTTCTTT. J is TRBJ1-1 and V is TRBV5-4, with 10 bases aligning to TRBD1. J lost 6 bases, V lost 4 bases, and 9 bases had no gene match. From germline, CDR1 is SGHNT and CDR2 YYREEE (reference sequence). This CDR3 is 15 amino acids long.

This clone was detected only a few times. The chain joins TRBV11-2 to TRBJ2-7, with D tentatively TRBD1 (5 bases). Germline CDR1 is SGHAT and CDR2 is FQNNGV. V was pared by 5 bases and J by 5 bases, with 10 bases between. The CDR3 is made up of 12 amino acids. Here the CDR3 reads CASSQGVDEQYF. The CDR3 DNA reads TGTGCCAGCAGCCAGGGTGTCGACGAGCAGTACTTC.

The chain recombines TRBV9 with TRBJ1-2; D perhaps matches TRBD1 (6 bases). The germline V gene has CDR1 SGDLS and CDR2 YYNGEE. The ends were cut back, 3 bases at V and 2 bases at J, with 14 bases in the middle. This CDR3 contains 15 residues. CDR3 sequence (DNA): TGTGCCAGCAGCGCCGCAGGGGACCAGAACTATGGCTACACCTTC. Translation: CASSAAGDQNYGYTF. The full variable domain, completed using reference TRBV9 and TRBJ1-2, is DSGVTQTPKHLITATGQRVTLRCSPRSGDLSVYWYQQSLDQGLQFLIQYYNGEERAKGNILERFSAQQFPDLHSELNLSSLELGDSALYFCASSAAGDQNYGYTFGSGTRLTVV.

This clone was seen only a few times. V gene TRBV10-3 combines with J gene TRBJ2-7, with TRBD1 matching over 8 bases. V trimming: 5 bases; J trimming: 1 base; junction bases outside the gene matches: 7. The CDR3 runs 15 residues. CDR1 and CDR2 (germline): ENHRY, SYGVKD. This CDR3 reads CAISSPGQASYEQYF. CDR3 DNA: TGTGCCATCAGTTCGCCGGGACAGGCGTCCTACGAGCAGTACTTC.

The chain carries TRBV7-2 and TRBJ2-1; 15 positions agree with TRBD2. V trimming: 5 bases; J trimming: 10 bases; junction bases outside the gene matches: 3. Germline V lookup: CDR1 SGHTA, CDR2 FQGNSA. The CDR3 covers 14 residues. CDR3 sequence: CASSRTSGGVEQFF. The DNA of the CDR3 is TGTGCCAGCAGCAGGACTAGCGGGGGGGTAGAGCAGTTCTTC.

This clone was counted between two and nine times. The chain has TRBV7-2 and TRBJ2-1; a possible D gene is TRBD2 (7 bases). Germline CDR1 reads SGHTA; CDR2 reads FQGNSA. The germline V and J ends were trimmed by 5 bases and 3 bases, with 17 bases remaining between them. The CDR3 has 16 amino acids. The CDR3: CASSRITGRDYNEQFF. CDR3 coding DNA: TGTGCCAGCAGCCGTATTACAGGGAGGGACTACAATGAGCAGTTCTTC.

The J gene is TRBJ2-1, the V gene TRBV30; maybe TRBD2 (5 bases). Looked up from germline, CDR1 is GTSNPN and CDR2 is SVGIG (reference sequence). The CDR3 runs to 12 residues. Trimming took 3 bases from V and 9 from J, leaving 12 bases between them. CDR3 nucleotides: TGTGCCTGGAGGTGGGGAGCAGGTGAGCAGTTCTTC. Translation gives CAWRWGAGEQFF.

V is TRBV19 and J is TRBJ1-2; 9 positions agree with TRBD1. Germline V gives CDR1 LNHDA, CDR2 SQIVND (reference sequence). J lost 4 bases, V lost 5 bases, and 2 bases had no gene match. The CDR3 consists of 13 residues. CDR3 sequence: CASSPDRGYGYTF. CDR3 nucleotide sequence: TGTGCCAGTAGTCCGGACAGGGGCTATGGCTACACCTTC. The variable domain in full, with the rest retrieved from reference TRBV19 and TRBJ1-2, is DGGITQSPKYLFRKEGQNVTLSCEQNLNHDAMYWYRQDPGQGLRLIYYSQIVNDFQKGDIAEGYSVSREKKESFPLTVTSAQKNPTAFYLCASSPDRGYGYTFGSGTRLTVV.

This clone was detected only a few times. The V gene is TRBV7-9, the J gene TRBJ1-2; D ambiguous. Trimming removed 0 bases from V and 2 bases from J, with 10 bases in between. This CDR3 is built from 15 residues. From germline, CDR1 is SEHNR and CDR2 FQNEAQ (reference sequence). The CDR3 nucleotides read TGTGCCAGCAGCTTAGCGTGGGCAGACAACTATGGCTACACCTTC. Encoded protein: CASSLAWADNYGYTF.

The chain joins TRBV2 to TRBJ2-2, with unresolved D. The CDR3 is made up of 14 amino acids. Germline values: CDR1 SNHLY, CDR2 FYNNEI. V gave up 4 bases and J gave up 2 bases, with 8 bases separating them. In DNA form, the CDR3 reads TGTGCCAGCAGTGTATGGAGAAACACCGGGGAGCTGTTTTTT. It is translated as CASSVWRNTGELFF.

The chain has TRBV7-2 and TRBJ2-3; D might be TRBD1 (6 bases). CDR1 and CDR2 from the germline V gene are SGHTA and FQGNSA. V was trimmed by 3 bases and J by 2 bases, leaving 15 bases between them. The CDR3 runs to 16 residues. The CDR3 DNA reads as TGTGCCAGCAGCTTTAGAAGAGGGGGTATCACAGATACGCAGTATTTT. This encodes CASSFRRGGITDTQYF.

The chain combines TRBV30 with TRBJ1-1; D not resolved. The CDR3 length is 12 residues. V was cut by 5 bases and J by 5 bases, with 12 bases left in between. The germline V gene has CDR1 GTSNPN and CDR2 SVGIG (reference sequence). The CDR3 protein is CAWGRISTEAFF. DNA of the CDR3: TGTGCCTGGGGGAGGATAAGTACTGAAGCTTTCTTT.

This clone was seen a handful of times. The chain joins TRBV7-9 to TRBJ2-7, with D tentatively TRBD1 (5 bases). Trimming removed 5 bases at V and 2 bases at J, with 19 bases between. The CDR3 extends over 16 amino acids. Germline V gene sequence: CDR1 SEHNR, CDR2 FQNEAQ (reference sequence). CDR3 loop: CASSPRVRQPAYEQYF. In DNA, the CDR3 is TGTGCCAGCAGCCCCCGAGTCCGACAGCCGGCCTACGAGCAGTACTTC.